This T cell receptor (beta chain) is from a study of blood T cell repertoires in COVID-19. Study details: Whether acute or convalescent, the COVID-19 samples came from the United States, Italy and Spain.

Sequencing used immunoSEQ multiplex PCR; TCRdb keeps in-frame clones, though not all of them. The table lists 35,000 to 40,000 clones, 80% to 85% of them singletons. This TCR derives from a man aged 60 to 69 with COVID-19, enrolled during active disease. Material: peripheral blood.

The chain's CDR3 is CAWSVRGSNEQFF. CDR3 nucleotide sequence: TGTGCCTGGAGTGTACGGGGAAGCAATGAGCAGTTCTTC. This chain connects TRBV30 to TRBJ2-1; D possibly corresponds to TRBD2 (5 bases). V was clipped by 0 bases and J by 6 bases, with 9 bases between them. Germline lookup yields CDR1 GTSNPN and CDR2 SVGIG (reference sequence). This CDR3 is built from 13 residues.